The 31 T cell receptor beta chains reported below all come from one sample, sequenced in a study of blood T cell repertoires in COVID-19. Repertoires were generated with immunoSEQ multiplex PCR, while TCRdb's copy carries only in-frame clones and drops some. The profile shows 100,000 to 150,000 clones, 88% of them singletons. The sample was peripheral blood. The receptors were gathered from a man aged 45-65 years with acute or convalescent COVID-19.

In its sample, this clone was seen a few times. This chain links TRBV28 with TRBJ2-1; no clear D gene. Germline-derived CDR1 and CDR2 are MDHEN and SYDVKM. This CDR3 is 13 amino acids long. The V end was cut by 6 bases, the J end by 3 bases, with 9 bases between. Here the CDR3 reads CASSLTDYNEQFF. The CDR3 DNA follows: TGTGCCAGCAGCCTTACAGACTACAATGAGCAGTTCTTC.

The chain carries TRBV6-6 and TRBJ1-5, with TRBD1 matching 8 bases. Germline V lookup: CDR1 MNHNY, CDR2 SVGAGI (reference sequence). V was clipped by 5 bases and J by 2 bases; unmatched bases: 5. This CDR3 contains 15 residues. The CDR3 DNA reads TGTGCCAGCAGTGCACAGGGGGAGGGCAATCAGCCCCAGCATTTT. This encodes CASSAQGEGNQPQHF.

The CDR3 loop reads CASSRGLDQPQHF. CDR3 sequence (DNA): TGTGCCAGCAGCAGGGGGCTGGATCAGCCCCAGCATTTT. The chain carries TRBV6-5 and TRBJ1-5; TRBD1 matches 8 bases. With V trimmed by 6 bases and J by 5 bases, 3 bases remained unmatched. Germline values: CDR1 MNHEY, CDR2 SVGAGI. This CDR3 is built from 13 residues.

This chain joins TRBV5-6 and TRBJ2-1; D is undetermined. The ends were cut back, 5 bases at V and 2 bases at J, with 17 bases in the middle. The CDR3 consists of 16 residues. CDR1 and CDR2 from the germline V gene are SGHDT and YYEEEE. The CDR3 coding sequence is TGTGCCAGCAGTTCCCTACCAGGCCTCCCCTACAATGAGCAGTTCTTC. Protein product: CASSSLPGLPYNEQFF.

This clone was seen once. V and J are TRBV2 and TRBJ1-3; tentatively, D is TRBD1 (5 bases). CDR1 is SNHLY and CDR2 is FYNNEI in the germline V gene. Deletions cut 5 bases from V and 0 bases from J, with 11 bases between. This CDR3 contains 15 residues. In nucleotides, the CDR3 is TGTGCCAGCAGTAATCCAGGGAACTCTGGAAACACCATATATTTT. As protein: CASSNPGNSGNTIYF.

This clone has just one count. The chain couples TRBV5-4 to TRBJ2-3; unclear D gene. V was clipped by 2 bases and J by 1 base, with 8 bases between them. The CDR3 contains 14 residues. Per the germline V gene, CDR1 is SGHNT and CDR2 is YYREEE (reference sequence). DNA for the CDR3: TGTGCCAGCAGCTTCTTCCCGGGCACAGATACGCAGTATTTT. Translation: CASSFFPGTDTQYF.

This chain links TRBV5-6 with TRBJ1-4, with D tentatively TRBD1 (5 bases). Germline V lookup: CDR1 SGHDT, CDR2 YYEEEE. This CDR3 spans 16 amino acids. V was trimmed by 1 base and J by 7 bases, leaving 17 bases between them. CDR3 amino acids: CASSLNGGSGSEKLFF. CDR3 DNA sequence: TGTGCCAGCAGCTTGAACGGGGGGTCAGGTTCTGAAAAACTGTTTTTT. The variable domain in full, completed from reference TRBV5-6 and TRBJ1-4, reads DAGVTQSPTHLIKTRGQQVTLRCSPKSGHDTVSWYQQALGQGPQFIFQYYEEEERQRGNFPDRFSGHQFPNYSSELNVNALLLGDSALYLCASSLNGGSGSEKLFFGSGTQLSVL.

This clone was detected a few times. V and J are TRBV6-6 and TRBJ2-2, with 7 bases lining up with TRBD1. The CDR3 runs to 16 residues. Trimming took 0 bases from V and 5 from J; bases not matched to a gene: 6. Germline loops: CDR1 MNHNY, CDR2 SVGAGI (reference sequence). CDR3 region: CASSYSTGLTTGELFF. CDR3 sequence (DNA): TGTGCCAGCAGTTACTCGACAGGGCTAACGACCGGGGAGCTGTTTTTT.

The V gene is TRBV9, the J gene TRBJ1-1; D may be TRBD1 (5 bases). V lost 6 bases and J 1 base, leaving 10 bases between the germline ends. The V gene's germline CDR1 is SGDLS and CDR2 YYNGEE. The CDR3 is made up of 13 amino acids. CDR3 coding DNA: TGTGCCAGCATGACAGAAAAGAACACTGAAGCTTTCTTT. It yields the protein CASMTEKNTEAFF.

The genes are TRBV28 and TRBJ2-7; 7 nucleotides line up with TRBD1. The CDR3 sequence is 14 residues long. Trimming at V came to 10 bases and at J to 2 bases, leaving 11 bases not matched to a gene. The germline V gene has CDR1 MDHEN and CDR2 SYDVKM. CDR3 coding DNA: TGTGCCACCAGGACCTGGGACAGAGCCTACGAGCAGTACTTC. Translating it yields CATRTWDRAYEQYF.

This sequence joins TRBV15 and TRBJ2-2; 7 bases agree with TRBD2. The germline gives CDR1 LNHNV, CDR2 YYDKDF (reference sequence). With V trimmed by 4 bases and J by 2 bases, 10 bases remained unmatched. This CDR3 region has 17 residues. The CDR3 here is CATSTSGRGDNTGELFF. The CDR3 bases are TGTGCCACCAGCACTAGCGGACGGGGGGATAACACCGGGGAGCTGTTTTTT. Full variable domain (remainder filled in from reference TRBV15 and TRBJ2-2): DAMVIQNPRYQVTQFGKPVTLSCSQTLNHNVMYWYQQKSSQAPKLLFHYYDKDFNNEADTPDNFQSRRPNTSFCFLDIRSPGLGDTAMYLCATSTSGRGDNTGELFFGEGSRLTVL.

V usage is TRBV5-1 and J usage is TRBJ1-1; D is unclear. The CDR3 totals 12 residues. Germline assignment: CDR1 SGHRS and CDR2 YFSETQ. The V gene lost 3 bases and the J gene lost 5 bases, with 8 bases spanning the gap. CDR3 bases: TGCGCCAGCAGCTCGGGGAGAACTGAAGCTTTCTTT. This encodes CASSSGRTEAFF.

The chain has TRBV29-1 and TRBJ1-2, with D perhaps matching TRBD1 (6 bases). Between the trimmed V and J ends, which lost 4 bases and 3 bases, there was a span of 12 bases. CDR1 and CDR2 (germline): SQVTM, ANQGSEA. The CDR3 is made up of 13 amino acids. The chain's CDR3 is CSVGDTSDYGYTF. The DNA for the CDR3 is TGCAGCGTTGGGGACACATCGGACTATGGCTACACCTTC. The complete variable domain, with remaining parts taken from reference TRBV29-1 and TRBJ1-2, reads SAVISQKPSRDICQRGTSLTIQCQVDSQVTMMFWYRQQPGQSLTLIATANQGSEATYESGFVIDKFPISRPNLTFSTLTVSNMSPEDSSIYLCSVGDTSDYGYTFGSGTRLTVV.

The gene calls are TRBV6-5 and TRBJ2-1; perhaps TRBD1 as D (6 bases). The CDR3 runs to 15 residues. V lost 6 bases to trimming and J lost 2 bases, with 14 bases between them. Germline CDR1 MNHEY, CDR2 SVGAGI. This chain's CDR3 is CASRQDRYPYNEQFF. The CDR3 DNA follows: TGTGCCAGCAGACAGGACAGATACCCCTACAATGAGCAGTTCTTC.

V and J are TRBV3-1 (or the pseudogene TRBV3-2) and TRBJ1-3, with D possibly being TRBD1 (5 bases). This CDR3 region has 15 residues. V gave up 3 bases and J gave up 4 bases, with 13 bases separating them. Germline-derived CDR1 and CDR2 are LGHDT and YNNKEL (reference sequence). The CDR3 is CASSQGRPSGNTIYF. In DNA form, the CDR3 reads TGTGCCAGCAGCCAGGGGCGCCCATCAGGAAACACCATATATTTT.

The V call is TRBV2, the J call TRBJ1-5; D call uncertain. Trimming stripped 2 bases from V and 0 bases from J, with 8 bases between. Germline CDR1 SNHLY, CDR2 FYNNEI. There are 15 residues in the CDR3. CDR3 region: CASSEKRYSNQPQHF. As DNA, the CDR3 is TGTGCCAGCAGTGAAAAGAGGTATAGCAATCAGCCCCAGCATTTT.

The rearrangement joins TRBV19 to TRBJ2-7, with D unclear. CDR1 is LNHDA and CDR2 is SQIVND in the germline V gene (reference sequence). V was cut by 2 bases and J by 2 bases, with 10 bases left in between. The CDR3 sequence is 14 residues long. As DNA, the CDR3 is TGTGCCAGTAGTATACCGGGTTCCCCCTACGAGCAGTACTTC. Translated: CASSIPGSPYEQYF.

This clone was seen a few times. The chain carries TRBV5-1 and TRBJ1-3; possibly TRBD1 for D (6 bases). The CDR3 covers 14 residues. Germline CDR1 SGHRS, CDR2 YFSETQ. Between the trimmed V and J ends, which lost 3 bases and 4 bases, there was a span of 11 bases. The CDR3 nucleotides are TGCGCCAGCAGCTCAGGGGCGTCCGGAAACACCATATATTTT. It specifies CASSSGASGNTIYF.

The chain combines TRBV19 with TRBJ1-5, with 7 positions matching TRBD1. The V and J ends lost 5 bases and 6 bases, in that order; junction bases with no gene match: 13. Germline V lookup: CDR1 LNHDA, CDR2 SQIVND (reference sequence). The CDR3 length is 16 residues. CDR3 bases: TGTGCCAGTAGTGGGCCGGGACAGTGGGGGAGTCAGCCCCAGCATTTT. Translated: CASSGPGQWGSQPQHF.

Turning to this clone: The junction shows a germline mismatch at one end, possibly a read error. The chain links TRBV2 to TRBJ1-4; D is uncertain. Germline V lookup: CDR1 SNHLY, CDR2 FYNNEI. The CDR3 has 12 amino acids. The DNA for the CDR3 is TGTGCCAGCAGCCCCCTACACGGAGGGTTGATTTTT. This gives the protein CASSPLHGGLIF.

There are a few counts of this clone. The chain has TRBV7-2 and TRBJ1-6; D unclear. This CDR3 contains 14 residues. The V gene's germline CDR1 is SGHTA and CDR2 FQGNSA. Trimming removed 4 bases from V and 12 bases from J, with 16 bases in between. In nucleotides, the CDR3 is TGTGCCAGCAGCTCCCCAAACTCCGTTATACCCCTCCACTTT. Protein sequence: CASSSPNSVIPLHF.

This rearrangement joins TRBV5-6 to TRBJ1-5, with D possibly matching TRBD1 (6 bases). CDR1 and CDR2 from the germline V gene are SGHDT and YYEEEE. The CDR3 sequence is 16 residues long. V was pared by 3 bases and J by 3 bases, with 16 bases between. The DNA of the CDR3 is TGTGCCAGCAGCTCCCTCGCCGAGGGGGACAATCAGCCCCAGCATTTT. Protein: CASSSLAEGDNQPQHF.

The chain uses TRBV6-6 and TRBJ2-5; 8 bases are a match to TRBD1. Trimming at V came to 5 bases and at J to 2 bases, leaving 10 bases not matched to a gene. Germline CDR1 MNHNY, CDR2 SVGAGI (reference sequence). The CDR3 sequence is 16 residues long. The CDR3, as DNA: TGTGCCAGCAGTCCTTTCGGACAGGGAAGACAAGAGACCCAGTACTTC. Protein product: CASSPFGQGRQETQYF.

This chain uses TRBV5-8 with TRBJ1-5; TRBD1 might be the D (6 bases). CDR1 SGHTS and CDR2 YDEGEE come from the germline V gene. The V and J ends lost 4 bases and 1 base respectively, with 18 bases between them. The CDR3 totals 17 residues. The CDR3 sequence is CASSIGLDRKSNQPQHF. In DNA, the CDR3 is TGTGCCAGCAGCATTGGGCTGGACAGAAAAAGCAATCAGCCCCAGCATTTT.

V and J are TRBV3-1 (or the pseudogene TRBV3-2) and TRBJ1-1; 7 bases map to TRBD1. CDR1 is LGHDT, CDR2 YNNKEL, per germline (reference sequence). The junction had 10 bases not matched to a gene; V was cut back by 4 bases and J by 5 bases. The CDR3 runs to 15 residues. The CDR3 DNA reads TGTGCCAGCAGCCGAGGTTGGACAGGACAGACTGAAGCTTTCTTT. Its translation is CASSRGWTGQTEAFF.

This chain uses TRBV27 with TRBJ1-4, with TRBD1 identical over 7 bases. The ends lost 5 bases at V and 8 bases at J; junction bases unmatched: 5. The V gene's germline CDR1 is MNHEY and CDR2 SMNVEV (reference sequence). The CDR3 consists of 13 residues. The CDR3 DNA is TGTGCCAGCAGTGAGGGGGCGAGCGAAAAACTGTTTTTT. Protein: CASSEGASEKLFF.

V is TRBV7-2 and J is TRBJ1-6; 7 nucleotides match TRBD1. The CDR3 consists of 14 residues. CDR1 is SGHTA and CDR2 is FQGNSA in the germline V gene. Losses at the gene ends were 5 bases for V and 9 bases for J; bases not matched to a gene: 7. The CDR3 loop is CASSPDRLGSPLHF. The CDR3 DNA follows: TGTGCCAGCAGCCCGGACAGGCTCGGTTCACCCCTCCACTTT.

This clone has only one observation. For the CDR3, the DNA is TGCGCCAGCAAACAGGTCCTGAACACTGAAGCTTTCTTT. This sequence encodes CASKQVLNTEAFF. V and J are TRBV5-1 and TRBJ1-1; D possibly corresponds to TRBD1 (5 bases). CDR3 length equals 13 residues. Germline lookup yields CDR1 SGHRS and CDR2 YFSETQ. V shed 6 bases and J shed 0 bases, with 9 bases lying between them.

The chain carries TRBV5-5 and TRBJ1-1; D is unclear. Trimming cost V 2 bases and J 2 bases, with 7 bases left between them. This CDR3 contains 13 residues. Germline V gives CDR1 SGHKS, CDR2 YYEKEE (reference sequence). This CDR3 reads CASSLAVNTEAFF. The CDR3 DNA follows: TGTGCCAGCAGCTTAGCCGTAAACACTGAAGCTTTCTTT.

CDR3 loop: CASTRGLNYGYTF. The CDR3 DNA follows: TGTGCCAGCACAAGGGGGTTGAACTATGGCTACACCTTC. This rearrangement joins TRBV19 to TRBJ1-2, with D perhaps matching TRBD1 (6 bases). Trimming stripped 9 bases from V and 2 bases from J, with 13 bases between. The V gene's germline CDR1 is LNHDA and CDR2 SQIVND (reference sequence). CDR3 length: 13 amino acids.

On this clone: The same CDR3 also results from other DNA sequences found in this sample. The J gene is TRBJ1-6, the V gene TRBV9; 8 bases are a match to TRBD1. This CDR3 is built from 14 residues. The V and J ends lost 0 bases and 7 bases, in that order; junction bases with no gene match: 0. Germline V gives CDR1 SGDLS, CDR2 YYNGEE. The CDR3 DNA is TGTGCCAGCAGCGTAGGACAGGGGAATTCACCCCTCCACTTT. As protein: CASSVGQGNSPLHF.